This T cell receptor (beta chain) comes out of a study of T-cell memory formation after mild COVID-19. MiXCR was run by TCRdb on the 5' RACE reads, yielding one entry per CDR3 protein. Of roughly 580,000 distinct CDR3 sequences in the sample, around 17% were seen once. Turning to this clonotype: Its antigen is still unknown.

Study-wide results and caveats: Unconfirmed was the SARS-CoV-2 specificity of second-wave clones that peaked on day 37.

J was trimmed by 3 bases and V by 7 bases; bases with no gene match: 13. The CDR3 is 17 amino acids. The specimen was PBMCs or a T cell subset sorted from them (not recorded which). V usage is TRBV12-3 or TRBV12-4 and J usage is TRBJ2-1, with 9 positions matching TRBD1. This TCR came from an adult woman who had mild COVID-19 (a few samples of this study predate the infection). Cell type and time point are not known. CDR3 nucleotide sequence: TGTGCCAGCACCGGCCGAGGGACAGGGAGGAACTACAATGAGCAGTTCTTC. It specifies CASTGRGTGRNYNEQFF.